The sequence of this TCR beta chain was determined in a study of shared clonotypes between healthy human individuals. Each subset's genomic DNA was shared equally among a number of immunoSEQ plates. The method was immunoSEQ multiplex PCR; TCRdb's version includes in-frame clones alone and lacks a portion of them. Among about 1.5 million clones listed, 95% to 99% were seen once. The length of the CDR3 is 13 residues. The germline V and J ends were trimmed by 2 bases and 4 bases, with 8 bases remaining between them. Germline CDR1 MNHEY, CDR2 SVGAGI. The chain has TRBV6-5 and TRBJ2-5; D is undetermined. The clonotype comes from a man aged 25 to 40 in good health. The sequencing sample was made of naive CD4+ T cells sorted from blood. Sample subset: CD45RA+ positively selected. CDR3 loop: CASSYRGRETQYF. CDR3 sequence (DNA): TGTGCCAGCAGTTACCGCGGCAGAGAGACCCAGTACTTC.